A single sample is the source of the 26 T cell receptor beta chains below, sequenced in a study of blood T cell repertoires in COVID-19. Using immunoSEQ multiplex PCR, the repertoire was profiled, and TCRdb retains in-frame clones only, with some absent. The data contain over 250,000 clones, around 90% of them singletons. Source material: PBMCs or T cells enriched from blood (not recorded which). The receptors were gathered from a woman aged 18 to 35 who had recovered from COVID-19.

The table lists this clone with a count of one. The CDR3 sequence is CASSPGQGDTIYF. The CDR3 nucleotides are TGTGCCAGCAGTCCCGGACAGGGGGACACCATATATTTT. The chain links TRBV7-3 to TRBJ1-3; 10 bases are a match to TRBD1. The germline CDR1 and CDR2 sequences are SGHTA and FQGTGA. The length of the CDR3 is 13 residues. After removal of 6 bases from V and 8 bases from J, the junction contained 4 bases not matched to a gene.

The table lists this clone with a few counts. This rearrangement joins TRBV7-6 to TRBJ2-3, with D perhaps TRBD2 (5 bases). V was cut by 1 base and J by 12 bases, with 20 bases left in between. CDR1 and CDR2 from the germline V gene are SGHVS and FNYEAQ. This CDR3 region has 15 residues. The CDR3 reads CASSLGMHGPGIQYF. The CDR3 DNA sequence: TGTGCCAGCAGCTTAGGCATGCATGGGCCCGGGATTCAGTATTTT.

The V call is TRBV19, the J call TRBJ1-2; D perhaps matches TRBD1 (6 bases). Germline V gives CDR1 LNHDA, CDR2 SQIVND (reference sequence). This CDR3 is built from 16 residues. V lost 3 bases, J lost 7 bases, and 21 bases lay in between. In DNA form, the CDR3 reads TGTGCCAGTAGTATCGTTTTTGGTCAGGGGTTGAGTGGCTACACCTTC. This gives the protein CASSIVFGQGLSGYTF.

V usage is TRBV11-3 and J usage is TRBJ2-1; 8 nucleotides match TRBD2. In germline, CDR1 is SGHNT, CDR2 YENEEA. The CDR3 contains 16 residues. The J segment lost 3 bases and the V segment lost 4 bases, leaving 8 bases of the junction unmatched. The CDR3 sequence: CASSYGGEGLYNEQFF. The CDR3 DNA is TGTGCCAGCAGCTACGGGGGGGAGGGCCTCTACAATGAGCAGTTCTTC.

The chain combines TRBV2 with TRBJ1-2; a possible D gene is TRBD1 (5 bases). V gave up 3 bases and J gave up 6 bases, with 11 bases separating them. CDR1 SNHLY and CDR2 FYNNEI come from the germline V gene. This CDR3 region has 13 residues. The CDR3 protein is CASSDRRADGYTF. The CDR3 DNA reads TGTGCCAGCAGTGATCGCAGGGCCGATGGCTACACCTTC.

The V call is TRBV5-4, the J call TRBJ2-7, with D perhaps matching TRBD1 (5 bases). The ends were cut back, 0 bases at V and 0 bases at J, with 10 bases in the middle. CDR1 is SGHNT and CDR2 is YYREEE in the germline V gene (reference sequence). The CDR3 length is 15 residues. CDR3 sequence: CASSLETGPSYEQYF. CDR3 in DNA: TGTGCCAGCAGCTTGGAAACAGGTCCCTCCTACGAGCAGTACTTC.

The chain has TRBV2 and TRBJ1-3; D gene ambiguous. The V gene lost 6 bases and the J gene lost 0 bases, with 12 bases spanning the gap. Germline CDR1 reads SNHLY; CDR2 reads FYNNEI. The length of the CDR3 is 15 residues. The CDR3 reads CASSPIGSSGNTIYF. DNA for the CDR3: TGTGCCAGCAGCCCAATCGGGTCCTCTGGAAACACCATATATTTT. Filled out from reference TRBV2 and TRBJ1-3, the complete variable domain reads EPEVTQTPSHQVTQMGQEVILRCVPISNHLYFYWYRQILGQKVEFLVSFYNNEISEKSEIFDDQFSVERPDGSNFTLKIRSTKLEDSAMYFCASSPIGSSGNTIYFGEGSWLTVV.

This clone came up once. The chain recombines TRBV5-4 with TRBJ2-7; 8 bases align to TRBD1. CDR3 length: 14 amino acids. The J segment lost 2 bases and the V segment lost 4 bases, leaving 5 bases of the junction unmatched. The germline CDR1 and CDR2 sequences are SGHNT and YYREEE (reference sequence). CDR3 region: CASSPDRGAYEQYF. CDR3 nucleotide sequence: TGTGCCAGCAGCCCAGACAGGGGAGCCTACGAGCAGTACTTC. Together with reference TRBV5-4 and TRBJ2-7, the CDR3 gives the full variable domain: ETGVTQSPTHLIKTRGQQVTLRCSSQSGHNTVSWYQQALGQGPQFIFQYYREEENGRGNFPPRFSGLQFPNYSSELNVNALELDDSALYLCASSPDRGAYEQYFGPGTRLTVT.

The rearrangement joins TRBV28 to TRBJ1-2, with D perhaps matching TRBD1 (5 bases). V was shortened by 3 bases and J by 6 bases, with 23 bases between the two germline ends. The CDR3 runs to 17 residues. Germline V gene sequence: CDR1 MDHEN, CDR2 SYDVKM. In nucleotides, the CDR3 is TGTGCCAGCAGTTTGGGGGGTAGGGTAAGGGCGCGTCATGGCTACACCTTC. Amino acids: CASSLGGRVRARHGYTF.

V gene TRBV5-5 combines with J gene TRBJ2-3; D is undetermined. The CDR3 is 15 amino acids. Germline assignment: CDR1 SGHKS and CDR2 YYEKEE (reference sequence). V lost 3 bases, J lost 10 bases, and 21 bases lay in between. CDR3 nucleotides: TGTGCCAGCAGCTCAACCCAGCGACGACTTCTACCGCAGTATTTT. Protein: CASSSTQRRLLPQYF.

J is TRBJ1-2 and V is TRBV29-1; 7 nucleotides line up with TRBD1. With 6 bases clipped from V and 6 bases from J, the junction kept 13 bases outside the gene matches. Germline CDR1 is SQVTM and CDR2 is ANQGSEA. The CDR3 is 14 residues long. The CDR3 DNA sequence: TGCAGCGTCGCACACAGGGGAAGTTTCAATGGCTACACCTTC. Protein sequence: CSVAHRGSFNGYTF.

V and J are TRBV19 and TRBJ2-1; 9 bases match TRBD2. The V gene end was trimmed by 3 bases and the J gene end by 10 bases; junction bases not matched to a gene: 7. There are 14 residues in the CDR3. Germline V gene data show CDR1 as LNHDA and CDR2 as SQIVND (reference sequence). CDR3 nucleotide sequence: TGTGCCAGTAGTATCGTCGGGACTAGCCGAGAGCAGTTCTTC. Translating it yields CASSIVGTSREQFF.

V usage is TRBV19 and J usage is TRBJ2-5, with TRBD1 matching 8 bases. The CDR3 is made up of 14 amino acids. V gave up 5 bases and J gave up 5 bases; unmatched junction bases: 7. Looked up from germline, CDR1 is LNHDA and CDR2 is SQIVND (reference sequence). The CDR3 sequence: CASSVSGGAETQYF. CDR3 nucleotides: TGTGCCAGTAGTGTGTCAGGGGGCGCGGAGACCCAGTACTTC.

The chain is built from TRBV9 and TRBJ2-2, with D hard to call. There are 13 residues in the CDR3. CDR1 and CDR2 (germline): SGDLS, YYNGEE. The V gene lost 2 bases and the J gene lost 6 bases, with 8 bases spanning the gap. The CDR3 DNA sequence: TGTGCCAGCAGCGTGTATAGTTCCGGGGAGCTGTTTTTT. It codes for CASSVYSSGELFF. The whole variable domain, filled in from reference TRBV9 and TRBJ2-2, reads DSGVTQTPKHLITATGQRVTLRCSPRSGDLSVYWYQQSLDQGLQFLIQYYNGEERAKGNILERFSAQQFPDLHSELNLSSLELGDSALYFCASSVYSSGELFFGEGSRLTVL.

Concerning this clone itself: Other DNA sequences from this sample encode an identical CDR3 as well. The rearrangement links TRBV19 to TRBJ2-7, with TRBD1 identical over 9 bases. This CDR3 spans 13 amino acids. Germline CDR1 LNHDA, CDR2 SQIVND (reference sequence). Trimming cost V 4 bases and J 4 bases; bases outside gene matches: 2. CDR3 in amino acids: CASSTGQGYEQYF. The CDR3 DNA sequence: TGTGCCAGTAGTACCGGACAGGGGTACGAGCAGTACTTC.

This clone has a handful of counts. This sequence joins TRBV19 and TRBJ1-5; the D is unclear. Germline V CDR1 and CDR2: LNHDA, SQIVND (reference sequence). This CDR3 has 14 amino acids. The V and J ends lost 3 bases and 7 bases respectively, with 13 bases between them. The CDR3 coding sequence is TGTGCCAGTAGTATCGACACTTCTGGGCAGCCCCAGCATTTT. This gives the protein CASSIDTSGQPQHF.

The chain couples TRBV4-3 to TRBJ1-2, with no clear D. Trimming removed 0 bases at V and 4 bases at J, with 3 bases between. CDR1 and CDR2 (germline): LGHNA, YSLEER. The CDR3 spans 12 residues. Here the CDR3 reads CASSQDFYGYTF. As DNA, the CDR3 is TGCGCCAGCAGCCAAGACTTCTATGGCTACACCTTC.

This chain connects TRBV5-1 to TRBJ2-4; D may be TRBD2 (7 bases). The CDR3 loop spans 16 amino acids. The V end lost 4 bases, the J end lost 0 bases, and 14 bases lay between the germline ends. CDR1 is SGHRS, CDR2 YFSETQ, per germline. The CDR3 bases are TGCGCCAGCAGCCCTTTGGGGGGGCTAGCCAAAAACATTCAGTACTTC. The encoded protein is CASSPLGGLAKNIQYF. The variable domain in full, completed from reference TRBV5-1 and TRBJ2-4, reads KAGVTQTPRYLIKTRGQQVTLSCSPISGHRSVSWYQQTPGQGLQFLFEYFSETQRNKGNFPGRFSGRQFSNSRSEMNVSTLELGDSALYLCASSPLGGLAKNIQYFGAGTRLSVL.

The chain carries TRBV7-2 and TRBJ1-3; perhaps TRBD1 as D (6 bases). There are 16 residues in the CDR3. Germline CDR1 is SGHTA and CDR2 is FQGNSA. Deletions cut 3 bases from V and 0 bases from J, with 12 bases between. In nucleotides, the CDR3 is TGTGCCAGCAGCTTGGACAGACCAAGCTCTGGAAACACCATATATTTT. This encodes CASSLDRPSSGNTIYF.

V usage is TRBV5-6 and J usage is TRBJ2-1; 8 bases are shared with TRBD2. J gave up 8 bases and V 9 bases, and 10 bases lay outside the gene matches. Germline V CDR1 and CDR2: SGHDT, YYEEEE. The CDR3 runs 13 residues. The CDR3 loop reads CATSGLVTDEQFF. Written as DNA, the CDR3 is TGTGCCACCTCGGGACTAGTGACCGATGAGCAGTTCTTC.

This chain links TRBV27 with TRBJ2-7, with 7 bases that match TRBD1. Germline lookup yields CDR1 MNHEY and CDR2 SMNVEV (reference sequence). This CDR3 comprises 14 residues. Trimming removed 1 base from V and 2 bases from J; junction bases left unmatched: 2. The CDR3 sequence: CASSLLGTAYEQYF. DNA for the CDR3: TGTGCCAGCAGTTTATTAGGGACAGCCTACGAGCAGTACTTC.

V is TRBV28 and J is TRBJ1-3; D is perhaps TRBD1 (5 bases). This CDR3 is built from 15 residues. V dropped 6 bases and J dropped 0 bases, with 12 bases sitting between them. Germline-derived CDR1 and CDR2 are MDHEN and SYDVKM. This CDR3 is CASSPRDYSGNTIYF. The CDR3 nucleotides are TGTGCCAGCAGCCCCAGGGATTACTCTGGAAACACCATATATTTT.

The table lists this clone with a count of one. V and J are TRBV7-2 and TRBJ2-3; 11 bases map to TRBD2. With V trimmed by 1 base and J by 7 bases, 7 bases remained unmatched. Germline lookup yields CDR1 SGHTA and CDR2 FQGNSA. The CDR3 length is 16 residues. CDR3 amino acids: CASSLELAGGRNTQYF. The DNA for the CDR3 is TGTGCCAGCAGCTTAGAATTAGCGGGGGGGCGGAATACGCAGTATTTT.

V is TRBV6-1 and J is TRBJ2-7; D is perhaps TRBD1 (6 bases). The V gene lost 6 bases and the J gene lost 2 bases, with 14 bases spanning the gap. Looked up from germline, CDR1 is MNHNS and CDR2 is SASEGT. CDR3 length: 14 residues. Written as DNA, the CDR3 is TGTGCCAGCAGAGACATAACAGGGACCTACGAGCAGTACTTC. Amino acid sequence: CASRDITGTYEQYF.

V usage is TRBV9 and J usage is TRBJ2-2; perhaps TRBD1 as D (6 bases). V lost 4 bases and J 2 bases, leaving 15 bases between the germline ends. Per germline, CDR1 SGDLS and CDR2 YYNGEE. CDR3 size: 16 residues. CDR3 DNA sequence: TGTGCCAGCAGCATACACGGGACACCTAACACCGGGGAGCTGTTTTTT. This sequence encodes CASSIHGTPNTGELFF.

This chain joins TRBV11-2 and TRBJ2-7, with D possibly matching TRBD1 (6 bases). The CDR3 is 16 residues long. The V gene lost 3 bases and the J gene lost 1 base, with 16 bases spanning the gap. CDR1 and CDR2 (germline): SGHAT, FQNNGV. Written as DNA, the CDR3 is TGTGCCAGCAGCTTCAGTAGTAGGGGACAATCCTACGAGCAGTACTTC. Its translation is CASSFSSRGQSYEQYF.